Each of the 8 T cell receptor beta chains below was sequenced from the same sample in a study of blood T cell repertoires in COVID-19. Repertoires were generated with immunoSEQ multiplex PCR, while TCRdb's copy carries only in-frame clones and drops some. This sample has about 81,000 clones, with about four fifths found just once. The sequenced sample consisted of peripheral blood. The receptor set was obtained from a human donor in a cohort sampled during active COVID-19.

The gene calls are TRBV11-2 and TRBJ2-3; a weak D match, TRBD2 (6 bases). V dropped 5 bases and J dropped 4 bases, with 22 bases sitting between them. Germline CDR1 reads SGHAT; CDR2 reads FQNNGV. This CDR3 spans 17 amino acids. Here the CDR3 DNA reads TGTGCCAGCAGCCCCCAACCGGGGGATGTGGGTGCAGATACGCAGTATTTT. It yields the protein CASSPQPGDVGADTQYF.

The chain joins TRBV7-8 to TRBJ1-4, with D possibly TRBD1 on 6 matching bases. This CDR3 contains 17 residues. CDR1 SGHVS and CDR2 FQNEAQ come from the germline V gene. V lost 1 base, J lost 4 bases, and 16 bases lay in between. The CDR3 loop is CASSLVPQGRGNEKLFF. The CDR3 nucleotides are TGTGCCAGCAGCTTAGTACCCCAGGGGAGGGGTAATGAAAAACTGTTTTTT.

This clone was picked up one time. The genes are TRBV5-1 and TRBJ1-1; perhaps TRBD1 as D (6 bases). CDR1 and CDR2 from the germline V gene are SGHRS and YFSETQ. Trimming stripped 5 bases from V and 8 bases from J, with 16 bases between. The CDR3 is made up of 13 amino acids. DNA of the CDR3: TGCGCCAGCAGGTCAGGGGTGGATGGGGAAGCTTTCTTT. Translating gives CASRSGVDGEAFF.

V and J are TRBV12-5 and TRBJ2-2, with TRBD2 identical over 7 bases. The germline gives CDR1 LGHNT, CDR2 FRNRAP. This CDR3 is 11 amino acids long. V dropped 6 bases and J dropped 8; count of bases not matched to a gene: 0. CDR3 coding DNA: TGTGCTAGTGGGCGGGAGGGGGAGCTGTTTTTT. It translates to CASGREGELFF.

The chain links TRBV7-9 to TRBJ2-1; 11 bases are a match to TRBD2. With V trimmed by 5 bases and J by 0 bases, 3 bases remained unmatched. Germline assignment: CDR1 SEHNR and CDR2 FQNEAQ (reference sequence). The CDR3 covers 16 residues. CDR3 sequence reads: CASSHSGRGSYNEQFF. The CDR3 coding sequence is TGTGCCAGCAGCCATAGCGGGAGGGGCTCCTACAATGAGCAGTTCTTC.

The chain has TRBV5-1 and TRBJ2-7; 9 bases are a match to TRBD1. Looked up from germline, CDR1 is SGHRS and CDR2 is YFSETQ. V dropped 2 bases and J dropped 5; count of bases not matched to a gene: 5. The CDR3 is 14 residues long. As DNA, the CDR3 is TGCGCCAGCAGCTTTCGGACAGGGGTCGACGAGCAGTACTTC. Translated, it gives CASSFRTGVDEQYF.

Here the CDR3 reads CASSRPGGDGANVLTF. The CDR3 DNA reads TGTGCCAGTTCCCGACCAGGGGGCGATGGGGCCAACGTCCTGACTTTC. The gene calls are TRBV18 and TRBJ2-6, with 8 positions matching TRBD1. Trimming removed 9 bases from V and 3 bases from J; junction bases left unmatched: 10. Germline assignment: CDR1 KGHSH and CDR2 LQKENI. The CDR3 length is 16 residues.

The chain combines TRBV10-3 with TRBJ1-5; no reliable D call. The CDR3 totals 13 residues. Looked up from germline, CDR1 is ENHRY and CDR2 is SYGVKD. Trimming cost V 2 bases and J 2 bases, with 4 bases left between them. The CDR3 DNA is TGTGCCATCAGTGAGCAGGGCAATCAGCCCCAGCATTTT. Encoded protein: CAISEQGNQPQHF.